The sequence of this T cell receptor beta chain was determined in a study of blood T cells in healthy people across ages. Whole-study findings and limits: Total diversity from one million sequenced T cells was likely underestimated.

This clonotype was observed many times. What it binds is not known. With a J-beta primer mix and a sample-barcoded 5' primer, a second PCR ran about 7 to 11 cycles. TCRdb independently ran MiXCR on the 5' RACE reads; one entry per CDR3 protein. Of about 1.6 million distinct CDR3 sequences in the sample, about 35% are singletons; the top ten hold approximately 11%. The TCR originated in a woman aged 25 to 39 in good health. The sequenced sample consisted of blood.

The CDR3 coding sequence is TGTGCCAGCAGCCCGATAGCGGGAGGGCCGACCGAGCAGTACTTC. Protein sequence: CASSPIAGGPTEQYF. This chain links TRBV7-6 with TRBJ2-7, with TRBD2 matching 11 bases. J was trimmed by 6 bases and V by 5 bases; bases with no gene match: 9. Germline assignment: CDR1 SGHVS and CDR2 FNYEAQ. The CDR3 spans 15 residues.